Following are 24 T cell receptor beta chains from one sample sequenced in a study of T cell responses to AZD1222 COVID-19 vaccine. Sequencing was performed with immunoSEQ multiplex PCR; in TCRdb, only in-frame clones are kept and a portion is missing. The sample carries 100,000 to 130,000 clones, around 91% recorded once. The sequenced sample was peripheral blood, obtained on day 0 of AZD1222 vaccination. The receptors originated from an adult in good health.

CDR3 sequence: CASSQSWGQGSEAFF. CDR3 sequence (DNA): TGCGCCAGCAGCCAATCCTGGGGACAGGGGTCTGAAGCTTTCTTT. The V gene is TRBV4-3, the J gene TRBJ1-1; 10 bases fit TRBD1. Germline values: CDR1 LGHNA, CDR2 YSLEER. The J segment lost 6 bases and the V segment lost 2 bases, leaving 6 bases of the junction unmatched. The CDR3 is 15 residues long.

The chain employs TRBV25-1 and TRBJ2-7; TRBD2 aligns across 8 bases. Trimming cost V 3 bases and J 4 bases; bases outside gene matches: 8. The CDR3 totals 15 residues. Germline CDR1 is MGHDK and CDR2 is SYGVNS. The CDR3: CASSDLSRGGYEQYF. In DNA, the CDR3 is TGTGCCAGCAGTGACCTTTCCCGGGGGGGGTACGAGCAGTACTTC.

This chain joins TRBV2 and TRBJ1-1; a possible D gene is TRBD1 (6 bases). With 3 bases removed from V and 1 base from J, the gap between germline ends came to 18 bases. This CDR3 is 17 amino acids long. Per germline, CDR1 SNHLY and CDR2 FYNNEI. The CDR3 spells CASSDLQGLRKNTEAFF. DNA for the CDR3: TGTGCCAGCAGTGATTTACAGGGTCTGAGGAAGAACACTGAAGCTTTCTTT.

V gene TRBV5-1 combines with J gene TRBJ2-3, with 10 bases that match TRBD2. Germline values: CDR1 SGHRS, CDR2 YFSETQ. The CDR3 totals 15 residues. The V segment lost 9 bases and the J segment 4 bases; nucleotides outside the gene matches: 11. DNA of the CDR3: TGCGCCACCCAGCTGGTAGCGGGGGGATCAGATACGCAGTATTTT. Translation: CATQLVAGGSDTQYF.

The chain recombines TRBV29-1 with TRBJ2-5; D is perhaps TRBD2 (5 bases). The germline V and J ends were trimmed by 4 bases and 5 bases, with 14 bases remaining between them. This CDR3 is built from 13 residues. Germline V gene data show CDR1 as SQVTM and CDR2 as ANQGSEA. CDR3 bases: TGCAGCGTTGTAGGCCTCCCGGGGGAGACCCAGTACTTC. Translated, it gives CSVVGLPGETQYF.

The chain recombines TRBV19 with TRBJ1-2, with 9 bases aligning to TRBD1. The CDR3 is 16 residues long. The germline V gene has CDR1 LNHDA and CDR2 SQIVND (reference sequence). The ends lost 2 bases at V and 7 bases at J; junction bases unmatched: 11. The CDR3: CASSIRAGQGTSGYTF. CDR3 DNA: TGTGCCAGTAGTATACGGGCCGGACAGGGGACCAGTGGCTACACCTTC. The full variable domain, its missing parts supplied by reference TRBV19 and TRBJ1-2, is DGGITQSPKYLFRKEGQNVTLSCEQNLNHDAMYWYRQDPGQGLRLIYYSQIVNDFQKGDIAEGYSVSREKKESFPLTVTSAQKNPTAFYLCASSIRAGQGTSGYTFGSGTRLTVV.

This clone has only one observation. J is TRBJ1-3 and V is TRBV3-1 (or the pseudogene TRBV3-2); D is unresolved. The germline gives CDR1 LGHDT, CDR2 YNNKEL (reference sequence). This CDR3 is 16 amino acids long. V was pared by 1 base and J by 0 bases, with 10 bases between. The CDR3 nucleotides are TGTGCCAGCAGCCAAGGGGCGTTTGGCTCTGGAAACACCATATATTTT. Its protein product is CASSQGAFGSGNTIYF.

This clone was seen more than once but under ten times. This chain uses TRBV6-1 with TRBJ1-2; D call uncertain. In germline, CDR1 is MNHNS, CDR2 SASEGT. V lost 4 bases and J lost 5, with 26 bases in between. The CDR3 covers 18 residues. CDR3 in amino acids: CASSASLEVPWVKYGYTF. CDR3 DNA sequence: TGTGCCAGCAGTGCCTCCCTGGAGGTGCCGTGGGTGAAGTATGGCTACACCTTC.

The J gene is TRBJ1-1, the V gene TRBV9; TRBD1 agrees at 7 bases. Germline values: CDR1 SGDLS, CDR2 YYNGEE. The CDR3 runs to 14 residues. V shed 3 bases, J shed 2 bases, and the junction held 4 bases outside the gene matches. The CDR3 sequence is CASSAQGGNTEAFF. The CDR3 nucleotides read TGTGCCAGCAGCGCTCAGGGGGGCAACACTGAAGCTTTCTTT.

V and J are TRBV7-2 and TRBJ2-2; TRBD2 is a possible D gene (6 bases). With 5 bases removed from V and 4 bases from J, the gap between germline ends came to 14 bases. Germline V gives CDR1 SGHTA, CDR2 FQGNSA. The CDR3 has 15 residues. Here the CDR3 reads CASSTGDWSTGELFF. CDR3 nucleotide sequence: TGTGCCAGCAGCACGGGGGACTGGAGCACCGGGGAGCTGTTTTTT.

The chain uses TRBV6-5 and TRBJ2-1; D is perhaps TRBD1 (6 bases). The V end lost 7 bases, the J end lost 4 bases, and 14 bases lay between the germline ends. The length of the CDR3 is 14 residues. The V gene's germline CDR1 is MNHEY and CDR2 SVGAGI. CDR3 protein: CASKSGTPYNEQFF. DNA for the CDR3: TGTGCCAGCAAGAGTGGGACACCATACAATGAGCAGTTCTTC.

The V call is TRBV4-3, the J call TRBJ1-1; D ambiguous. The CDR3 covers 15 residues. The V end lost 0 bases, the J end lost 0 bases, and 8 bases lay between the germline ends. Germline V gene sequence: CDR1 LGHNA, CDR2 YSLEER. The DNA of the CDR3 is TGCGCCAGCAGCCAAGATTGGCAGTTGAACACTGAAGCTTTCTTT. This codes for CASSQDWQLNTEAFF.

The chain recombines TRBV15 with TRBJ1-5; TRBD1 might be the D (5 bases). Per the germline V gene, CDR1 is LNHNV and CDR2 is YYDKDF (reference sequence). CDR3 length: 12 residues. The ends were cut back, 6 bases at V and 7 bases at J, with 10 bases in the middle. CDR3 amino acids: CATRIGEQPQHF. CDR3 sequence (DNA): TGTGCCACCAGGATAGGGGAACAGCCCCAGCATTTT.

The rearrangement uses TRBV30 and TRBJ1-3; D call uncertain. CDR1 is GTSNPN, CDR2 SVGIG, per germline (reference sequence). CDR3 length: 12 amino acids. The V end lost 5 bases, the J end lost 1 base, and 6 bases lay between the germline ends. CDR3: CAWDTSGNTIYF. As DNA, the CDR3 is TGTGCCTGGGATACTTCTGGAAACACCATATATTTT.

The V gene is TRBV3-1 (or the pseudogene TRBV3-2), the J gene TRBJ2-1; D is unclear. This CDR3 is built from 17 residues. V was pared by 0 bases and J by 1 base, with 13 bases between. The germline CDR1 and CDR2 sequences are LGHDT and YNNKEL (reference sequence). The CDR3 DNA reads as TGTGCCAGCAGCCAAGATACCCCACCAAGGTCCTACAATGAGCAGTTCTTC. Translated, it gives CASSQDTPPRSYNEQFF.

The chain couples TRBV7-2 to TRBJ2-1, with D perhaps matching TRBD2 (6 bases). CDR1 and CDR2 from the germline V gene are SGHTA and FQGNSA. Between the trimmed V and J ends, which lost 4 bases and 4 bases, there was a span of 20 bases. The CDR3 covers 17 residues. Here the CDR3 DNA reads TGTGCCAGCAGCTCGGGGACTTTAAGCGGGCTATACAATGAGCAGTTCTTC. Translating gives CASSSGTLSGLYNEQFF.

CDR3 residues: CSVGLAGGSSYNEQFF. CDR3 coding DNA: TGCAGCGTTGGACTAGCGGGGGGATCCTCCTACAATGAGCAGTTCTTC. The V gene is TRBV29-1, the J gene TRBJ2-1; 13 bases match TRBD2. The CDR3 sequence is 16 residues long. The J segment lost 0 bases and the V segment lost 4 bases, leaving 3 bases of the junction unmatched. CDR1 and CDR2 from the germline V gene are SQVTM and ANQGSEA.

The chain employs TRBV11-3 and TRBJ1-1, with D unclear. In germline, CDR1 is SGHNT, CDR2 YENEEA. Deletions cut 8 bases from V and 1 base from J, with 11 bases between. CDR3 length: 13 residues. The DNA for the CDR3 is TGTGCCAGCCCCCCCCCACAGAACACTGAAGCTTTCTTT. Its protein product is CASPPPQNTEAFF.

The sample holds one count of this clone. The chain uses TRBV15 and TRBJ2-7; D not resolved. Germline V gives CDR1 LNHNV, CDR2 YYDKDF (reference sequence). CDR3 length: 15 amino acids. Trimming pared 0 bases from V and 4 bases from J, leaving 13 bases between. CDR3 coding DNA: TGTGCCACCAGCAGAGATGGGAAAGGGCTTTACGAGCAGTACTTC. Translated: CATSRDGKGLYEQYF.

The rearrangement uses TRBV5-4 and TRBJ1-5, with a possible D match to TRBD1 (5 bases). V was pared by 0 bases and J by 11 bases, with 12 bases between. The CDR3 is 13 residues long. Germline CDR1 is SGHNT and CDR2 is YYREEE (reference sequence). CDR3 amino acids: CASSLDGDESQHF. CDR3 sequence (DNA): TGTGCCAGCAGCTTGGATGGGGACGAGTCCCAGCATTTT.

The table lists this clone with a count of one. The genes are TRBV19 and TRBJ1-2; D is unclear. V lost 9 bases to trimming and J lost 8 bases, with 13 bases between them. The CDR3 runs to 11 residues. CDR1 and CDR2 (germline): LNHDA, SQIVND (reference sequence). The CDR3 coding sequence is TGTGCCAGCCTCCGGGAAGGGGGCTACACCTTC. Protein: CASLREGGYTF.

For this clone: This sample includes further DNA sequences coding for the same CDR3. The gene calls are TRBV19 and TRBJ1-1; D is perhaps TRBD1 (5 bases). The germline gives CDR1 LNHDA, CDR2 SQIVND (reference sequence). The CDR3 contains 15 residues. Trimming cost V 1 base and J 1 base, with 10 bases left between them. CDR3 nucleotides: TGTGCCAGTAGTATAGGTGGCAGGGAGAACACTGAAGCTTTCTTT. Encoded protein: CASSIGGRENTEAFF.

The rearrangement joins TRBV7-8 to TRBJ1-1; D perhaps matches TRBD1 (6 bases). The V end lost 3 bases, the J end lost 5 bases, and 13 bases lay between the germline ends. Germline assignment: CDR1 SGHVS and CDR2 FQNEAQ. The CDR3 runs to 14 residues. The CDR3 coding sequence is TGTGCCAGCAGCTTGGAGACAGGAGGTACTGAAGCTTTCTTT. Protein product: CASSLETGGTEAFF.

This chain uses TRBV3-1 (or the pseudogene TRBV3-2) with TRBJ1-3; D is undetermined. Trimming took 2 bases from V and 4 from J, leaving 15 bases between them. The germline V gene has CDR1 LGHDT and CDR2 YNNKEL (reference sequence). This CDR3 has 16 residues. The CDR3 coding sequence is TGTGCCAGCAGCCAAACGCTTGGGGTCGCGGGAAACACCATATATTTT. Amino acids: CASSQTLGVAGNTIYF.